Following are 20 T cell receptor beta chains from one sample sequenced in a study of T cell repertoires in cytomegalovirus infection. TCRdb redid the calling of the reads with MiXCR, one entry per CDR3 protein. This sample yields approximately 500,000 distinct CDR3 sequences, of which 16% are seen a single time; 20% to 30% belongs to the top ten. Sequenced: CD8+ T cells from PBMCs. Source of these receptors: a human donor in good health (CMV status not recorded). Some clones in this sample may be carry-over from other donors' samples.

V and J are TRBV18 and TRBJ2-7; perhaps TRBD1 as D (5 bases). Germline V gene lookup returns CDR1 KGHSH and CDR2 LQKENI. The germline V and J ends were trimmed by 9 bases and 2 bases, with 11 bases remaining between them. The CDR3 has 12 residues. The CDR3 nucleotides are TGTGCCAGTCAAGGGGCAACCTACGAGCAGTACTTC. Protein sequence: CASQGATYEQYF. Complete variable domain (other parts from reference TRBV18 and TRBJ2-7): NAGVMQNPRHLVRRRGQEARLRCSPMKGHSHVYWYRQLPEEGLKFMVYLQKENIIDESGMPKERFSAEFPKEGPSILRIQQVVRGDSAAYFCASQGATYEQYFGPGTRLTVT.

There are a few counts of this clonotype. This rearrangement joins TRBV2 to TRBJ2-7; no reliable D call. Deletions cut 7 bases from V and 4 bases from J, with 20 bases between. Germline loops: CDR1 SNHLY, CDR2 FYNNEI. The CDR3 contains 15 residues. The CDR3, as DNA: TGTGCCAGCAAACGAGGCCCAAGCACCGGTTACGAGCAGTACTTC. As protein: CASKRGPSTGYEQYF.

The chain couples TRBV6-2 or TRBV6-3 to TRBJ2-2; the D gene is possibly TRBD2 (5 bases). This CDR3 is 17 amino acids long. The V gene lost 6 bases and the J gene lost 6 bases, with 23 bases spanning the gap. CDR1 and CDR2 (germline): MNHEY, SVGEGT. CDR3 loop: CASSLTFSSGRAGELFF. The CDR3 nucleotides read TGTGCCAGCAGCCTAACCTTCTCCAGCGGAAGGGCCGGGGAGCTGTTTTTT.

As to this clonotype: With a much larger clone just one base away, this may be a read error. The chain carries TRBV6-5 and TRBJ2-7, with TRBD1 matching 8 bases. The V gene's germline CDR1 is MNHEY and CDR2 SVGAGI. There are 18 residues in the CDR3. CDR3 sequence: CASSYLLRATGVPYVQYF. The DNA for the CDR3 is TGTGCCAGCAGTTATCTCCTTAGGGCGACAGGGGTACCCTACGTGCAGTACTTC.

This clonotype was counted ten times or more. V gene TRBV11-2 combines with J gene TRBJ2-6; D call uncertain. This CDR3 comprises 19 residues. Germline CDR1 reads SGHAT; CDR2 reads FQNNGV. With 4 bases removed from V and 0 bases from J, the gap between germline ends came to 19 bases. The CDR3 DNA reads as TGTGCCAGCAGCTCACCCTTCTGGACGGAAAACTCTGGGGCCAACGTCCTGACTTTC. Translated, it gives CASSSPFWTENSGANVLTF.

V is TRBV20-1 and J is TRBJ2-7, with no clear D. This CDR3 contains 13 residues. The V gene's germline CDR1 is DFQATT and CDR2 SNEGSKA (reference sequence). V was trimmed by 0 bases and J by 3 bases, leaving 9 bases between them. CDR3 DNA: TGCAGTGCTAGAGATCACCAAGACTACGAGCAGTACTTC. This sequence encodes CSARDHQDYEQYF.

This clonotype appeared many times. The chain joins TRBV6-5 to TRBJ2-7; no definite D call. The germline V and J ends were trimmed by 0 bases and 0 bases, with 18 bases remaining between them. CDR1 and CDR2 from the germline V gene are MNHEY and SVGAGI. The CDR3 runs 18 residues. The CDR3 nucleotides are TGTGCCAGCAGTTACTCGAGGCTGGGAAGGCAGAGCTCCTACGAGCAGTACTTC. It translates to CASSYSRLGRQSSYEQYF.

The rearrangement joins TRBV10-2 to TRBJ2-1; D is undetermined. With 8 bases removed from V and 0 bases from J, the gap between germline ends came to 8 bases. The CDR3 covers 13 residues. CDR1 WSHSY and CDR2 SAAADI come from the germline V gene. The CDR3 DNA follows: TGCGCCAGCGCACGAGACTCCTACAATGAGCAGTTCTTC. Protein sequence: CASARDSYNEQFF.

The CDR3 is CASSFGGGTYEQYF. In nucleotides, the CDR3 is TGTGCCAGCAGTTTCGGCGGGGGCACCTACGAGCAGTACTTC. The chain employs TRBV27 and TRBJ2-7; TRBD2 is a possible D gene (7 bases). V lost 3 bases and J 2 bases, leaving 11 bases between the germline ends. CDR3 length: 14 residues. Germline V CDR1 and CDR2: MNHEY, SMNVEV (reference sequence).

This clonotype was seen repeatedly, ten times or more. The V call is TRBV27, the J call TRBJ2-7; D unclear. Per germline, CDR1 MNHEY and CDR2 SMNVEV (reference sequence). There are 13 residues in the CDR3. The V end lost 4 bases, the J end lost 0 bases, and 7 bases lay between the germline ends. CDR3 in amino acids: CASSWASSYEQYF. The CDR3 coding sequence is TGTGCCAGCAGTTGGGCCAGCTCCTACGAGCAGTACTTC.

The chain couples TRBV20-1 to TRBJ2-7; no firm D call. Deletions cut 0 bases from V and 3 bases from J, with 12 bases between. Germline-derived CDR1 and CDR2 are DFQATT and SNEGSKA (reference sequence). The CDR3 contains 14 residues. CDR3 nucleotides: TGCAGTGCTAGAGAATTGGTCCTCCTCTACGAGCAGTACTTC. Protein product: CSARELVLLYEQYF.

CDR3 in DNA: TGTGCCAGCAGGTCCGTGAAGGACAATCAGCCCCAGCATTTT. Its translation is CASRSVKDNQPQHF. This rearrangement joins TRBV27 to TRBJ1-5; D is unclear. Trimming took off 6 bases at V and 3 bases at J, with 12 bases between the two ends. The CDR3 is 14 residues long. CDR1 and CDR2 from the germline V gene are MNHEY and SMNVEV (reference sequence).

This clonotype showed up just a few times. The J gene is TRBJ2-7, the V gene TRBV11-2; 8 bases match TRBD2. The CDR3 has 15 residues. Germline-derived CDR1 and CDR2 are SGHAT and FQNNGV. V shed 4 bases and J 0 bases; nucleotides not matched to a gene: 5. The CDR3 DNA reads as TGTGCCAGCAGCTATACTAGCGGAAGCTCCTACGAGCAGTACTTC. It specifies CASSYTSGSSYEQYF.

This chain uses TRBV7-9 with TRBJ2-7, with D unresolved. V was pared by 5 bases and J by 7 bases, with 9 bases between. Germline-derived CDR1 and CDR2 are SEHNR and FQNEAQ (reference sequence). The CDR3 contains 11 residues. The CDR3 here is CASSGEREQYF. In DNA, the CDR3 is TGTGCCAGCAGCGGAGAAAGGGAGCAGTACTTC.

As for this clonotype: The conserved phenylalanine or tryptophan is not found at the CDR3 terminus, so this likely reflects a read error. This chain connects TRBV19 to TRBJ2-7; 9 bases agree with TRBD1. In germline, CDR1 is LNHDA, CDR2 SQIVND (reference sequence). V shed 5 bases, J shed 5 bases, and the junction held 7 bases outside the gene matches. The CDR3 spans 14 residues. The chain's CDR3 is CASSRTGENNEQYL. CDR3 DNA: TGTGCCAGTAGTCGGACAGGGGAAAATAACGAGCAGTACTTA.

This clonotype showed up just a few times. The chain links TRBV27 to TRBJ2-7, with D possibly TRBD2 on 6 matching bases. The ends were cut back, 4 bases at V and 4 bases at J, with 17 bases in the middle. This CDR3 region has 15 residues. Germline CDR1 MNHEY, CDR2 SMNVEV (reference sequence). The CDR3 nucleotides read TGTGCCAGCAGTTCCCCGGGACTTGGAGCTTACGAGCAGTACTTC. Encoded protein: CASSSPGLGAYEQYF.

This clonotype came up once. The junction differs from germline at one of its ends, possibly a read error. V gene TRBV7-3 combines with J gene TRBJ2-3; TRBD2 is a possible D gene (6 bases). The CDR3 length is 16 residues. CDR1 is SGHTA and CDR2 is FQGTGA in the germline V gene. CDR3 nucleotide sequence: TGTGCAAGCAGACCGGGAGTTCGGGGTTTAACAGATACGCAGTATTTT. Amino acids: CASRPGVRGLTDTQYF.

This clonotype was seen ten or more times. This chain links TRBV7-8 with TRBJ1-2, with TRBD1 identical over 7 bases. The CDR3 is 14 amino acids. The V and J ends lost 5 bases and 8 bases, in that order; junction bases with no gene match: 11. CDR1 and CDR2 from the germline V gene are SGHVS and FQNEAQ. This CDR3 reads CASSDRTGLGGYTF. Here the CDR3 DNA reads TGTGCCAGCAGCGACCGGACAGGACTGGGGGGCTACACCTTC.

The chain carries TRBV20-1 and TRBJ2-7; 7 bases line up with TRBD1. Germline CDR1 reads DFQATT; CDR2 reads SNEGSKA (reference sequence). This CDR3 comprises 15 residues. The V and J ends lost 0 bases and 1 base, in that order; junction bases with no gene match: 6. CDR3 residues: CSAREFGTASYEQYF. CDR3 DNA: TGCAGTGCTAGAGAGTTCGGGACAGCGTCCTACGAGCAGTACTTC.

On this clonotype itself: Because it lacks the conserved phenylalanine or tryptophan at the end, this CDR3 is likely a read error. This rearrangement joins TRBV12-3 or TRBV12-4 to TRBJ1-2, with D possibly matching TRBD1 (5 bases). CDR3 length equals 18 residues. V gave up 2 bases and J gave up 3 bases, with 22 bases separating them. In DNA form, the CDR3 reads TGTGCCAGCAGTTTATCCCTTCCGGACATGGGGCCTTACTATGGCTACACCTTA. It specifies CASSLSLPDMGPYYGYTL.